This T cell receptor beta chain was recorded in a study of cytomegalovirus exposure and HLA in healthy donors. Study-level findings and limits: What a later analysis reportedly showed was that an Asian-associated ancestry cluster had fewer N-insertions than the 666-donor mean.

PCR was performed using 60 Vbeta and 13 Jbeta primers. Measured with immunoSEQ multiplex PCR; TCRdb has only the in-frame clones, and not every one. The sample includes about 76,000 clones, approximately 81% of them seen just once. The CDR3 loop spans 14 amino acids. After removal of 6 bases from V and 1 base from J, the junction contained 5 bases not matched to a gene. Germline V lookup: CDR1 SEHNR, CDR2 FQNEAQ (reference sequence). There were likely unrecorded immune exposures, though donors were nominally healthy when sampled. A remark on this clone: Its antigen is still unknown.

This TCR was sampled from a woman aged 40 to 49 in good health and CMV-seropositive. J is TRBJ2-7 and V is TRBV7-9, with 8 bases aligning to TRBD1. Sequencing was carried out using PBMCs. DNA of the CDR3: TGTGCCAGCAGTTCCGACAGGGGTTCCTACGAGCAGTACTTC. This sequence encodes CASSSDRGSYEQYF.